A single T cell receptor beta chain is shown here with its context. Its matching antigen is unknown. Using immunoSEQ multiplex PCR, the repertoire was profiled, and TCRdb retains in-frame clones only, with some absent. The table has about 140,000 clones, 84% seen once. This entry comes from a study of cytomegalovirus exposure and HLA in healthy donors. The study's findings and limits: Most TCRs appeared rarely, but some public TCRs recurred in many donors. CMV antigen specificity was confirmed in vitro for three CMV-associated chains.

Germline CDR1 reads SEHNR; CDR2 reads FQNEAQ (reference sequence). V was pared by 4 bases and J by 1 base, with 10 bases of the junction left unmatched. This CDR3 is 18 amino acids long. This sequence was found in a woman in her twenties or thirties in good health and CMV-seronegative. The sample comprised PBMCs. The rearrangement joins TRBV7-9 to TRBJ2-1; 10 bases map to TRBD2. CDR3 amino acids: CASSSLIAGGGSYNEQFF. CDR3 in DNA: TGTGCCAGCAGCTCACTAATAGCGGGGGGTGGGTCCTACAATGAGCAGTTCTTC.